This T cell receptor beta chain came from a study of identical twins. Findings and caveats of the study: Excess twin sharing in beta out-of-frame sequences was weaker. High-abundance cord blood beta clonotypes had fewer insertions; memory repertoires showed none.

CDR1 SGHTA and CDR2 FQGTGA come from the germline V gene. The ends were cut back, 3 bases at V and 2 bases at J, with 8 bases in the middle. The CDR3 loop spans 15 amino acids. cDNA molecules carried unique molecular identifiers, and template switching added a universal primer site. Using its own MiXCR run on the 5' RACE reads, TCRdb lists one record per CDR3 protein. The repertoire holds some 200,000 distinct CDR3 sequences, around 6.8% seen once, with 1.9% in the top ten. This clonotype has more than one count but fewer than ten. Its target is not known. Another study also made use of these data, one on yellow fever vaccine responses in identical twins.

The origin of this receptor is a woman younger than 30 in good health. Source material: memory (CD45RO+) T cells sorted from blood. The chain couples TRBV7-3 to TRBJ2-6; no clear D gene. CDR3 sequence (DNA): TGTGCCAGCAGCTTGGTGGGTACTGGGGCCAACGTCCTGACTTTC. As protein: CASSLVGTGANVLTF. Based on the CDR3 plus reference TRBV7-3 and TRBJ2-6, the full variable domain is GAGVSQTPSNKVTEKGKYVELRCDPISGHTALYWYRQSLGQGPEFLIYFQGTGAADDSGLPNDRFFAVRPEGSVSTLKIQRTERGDSAVYLCASSLVGTGANVLTFGAGSRLTVL.